The 20 T cell receptor beta chains in this list originate from one sample, sequenced in a study of blood T cell repertoires in COVID-19. Assay: immunoSEQ multiplex PCR; the TCRdb copy retains only in-frame clones and omits some. The data show under 200,000 clones, around 83% seen once. The specimen was peripheral blood. The receptors stem from a man in his forties or fifties with active or convalescent COVID-19.

J is TRBJ2-5 and V is TRBV7-2, with 14 bases that match TRBD2. This CDR3 spans 15 amino acids. V lost 6 bases and J lost 2; bases outside the gene matches: 2. From germline, CDR1 is SGHTA and CDR2 FQGNSA. The CDR3: CASSRLAGGQETQYF. CDR3 nucleotides: TGTGCCAGCAGTAGACTAGCGGGGGGGCAAGAGACCCAGTACTTC.

A remark on this clone: The identical CDR3 is also encoded by other nucleotide sequences in the sample. J is TRBJ1-4 and V is TRBV18, with no clear D. From germline, CDR1 is KGHSH and CDR2 LQKENI. This CDR3 is 14 amino acids long. Between the trimmed V and J ends, which lost 1 base and 4 bases, there was a span of 7 bases. CDR3 DNA sequence: TGTGCCAGCTCACCACGGAGGGATAATGAAAAACTGTTTTTT. Protein product: CASSPRRDNEKLFF.

This chain uses TRBV2 with TRBJ1-1, with 8 bases identical to TRBD1. Germline V CDR1 and CDR2: SNHLY, FYNNEI. Trimming cost V 6 bases and J 3 bases; bases outside gene matches: 9. This CDR3 is built from 15 residues. The CDR3 reads CASSERTGFYTEAFF. In DNA, the CDR3 is TGTGCCAGCAGCGAGAGGACAGGGTTCTACACTGAAGCTTTCTTT.

This sequence joins TRBV5-4 and TRBJ2-2, with a tentative D call TRBD2 (6 bases). The V end was cut by 5 bases, the J end by 2 bases, with 19 bases between. CDR1 and CDR2 from the germline V gene are SGHNT and YYREEE (reference sequence). The CDR3 sequence is 17 residues long. Here the CDR3 DNA reads TGTGCCAGCAGTCCTCTCCGCCCTAGCGCCAACACCGGGGAGCTGTTTTTT. Translating it yields CASSPLRPSANTGELFF. The variable domain in full, completed from reference TRBV5-4 and TRBJ2-2, reads ETGVTQSPTHLIKTRGQQVTLRCSSQSGHNTVSWYQQALGQGPQFIFQYYREEENGRGNFPPRFSGLQFPNYSSELNVNALELDDSALYLCASSPLRPSANTGELFFGEGSRLTVL.

The V call is TRBV9, the J call TRBJ2-3, with no clear D. This CDR3 is built from 13 residues. Germline V gene data show CDR1 as SGDLS and CDR2 as YYNGEE. Between the trimmed V and J ends, which lost 2 bases and 6 bases, there was a span of 10 bases. The CDR3 region has the DNA TGTGCCAGCAGCGTGTCCCCCTCGGATACGCAGTATTTT. It encodes CASSVSPSDTQYF.

CDR3 sequence: CASSVRQNQETQYF. The CDR3 region has the DNA TGTGCCAGCAGCGTCAGACAGAACCAAGAGACCCAGTACTTC. The V and J genes are TRBV14 and TRBJ2-5; TRBD1 is a possible D gene (5 bases). The CDR3 runs to 14 residues. Trimming removed 5 bases from V and 0 bases from J, with 10 bases in between. Germline V gene data show CDR1 as SGHDN and CDR2 as FVKESK.

The chain employs TRBV19 and TRBJ2-3, with 10 bases identical to TRBD2. V dropped 1 base and J dropped 6; count of bases not matched to a gene: 4. The CDR3 contains 15 residues. CDR1 and CDR2 from the germline V gene are LNHDA and SQIVND (reference sequence). CDR3 region: CASSIAAGGPDTQYF. CDR3 coding DNA: TGTGCCAGTAGTATAGCAGCGGGGGGGCCCGATACGCAGTATTTT. Variable domain in full (rest from reference TRBV19 and TRBJ2-3): DGGITQSPKYLFRKEGQNVTLSCEQNLNHDAMYWYRQDPGQGLRLIYYSQIVNDFQKGDIAEGYSVSREKKESFPLTVTSAQKNPTAFYLCASSIAAGGPDTQYFGPGTRLTVL.

This chain links TRBV5-1 with TRBJ2-3; 11 bases match TRBD2. Trimming took 3 bases from V and 5 from J; bases not matched to a gene: 11. The CDR3 has 17 amino acids. Germline assignment: CDR1 SGHRS and CDR2 YFSETQ. The CDR3 sequence: CASSSITSGSSKDTQYF. CDR3 in DNA: TGCGCCAGCAGCTCCATAACTAGCGGGAGTTCCAAAGATACGCAGTATTTT.

V is TRBV7-3 and J is TRBJ1-1, with D maybe TRBD1 (5 bases). Germline CDR1 is SGHTA and CDR2 is FQGTGA. With 5 bases removed from V and 1 base from J, the gap between germline ends came to 8 bases. This CDR3 region has 13 residues. CDR3: CASSTTGNTEAFF. The DNA of the CDR3 is TGTGCCAGCAGCACTACAGGGAACACTGAAGCTTTCTTT.

This clone has just a few counts. The chain couples TRBV5-1 to TRBJ2-7; 8 bases align to TRBD1. The V segment lost 0 bases and the J segment 4 bases; nucleotides outside the gene matches: 0. The CDR3 runs 13 residues. Per the germline V gene, CDR1 is SGHRS and CDR2 is YFSETQ. CDR3 in amino acids: CASSLDRGYEQYF. In nucleotides, the CDR3 is TGCGCCAGCAGCTTGGACAGGGGGTACGAGCAGTACTTC.

The rearrangement links TRBV7-2 to TRBJ2-7; TRBD2 might be the D (6 bases). Germline lookup yields CDR1 SGHTA and CDR2 FQGNSA. V was cut by 2 bases and J by 7 bases, with 21 bases left in between. There are 16 residues in the CDR3. The CDR3 here is CASSLSPTRGTGEQYF. In nucleotides, the CDR3 is TGTGCCAGCAGCTTAAGCCCGACTCGCGGGACGGGAGAGCAGTACTTC.

The chain couples TRBV6-1 to TRBJ2-2, with TRBD2 identical over 8 bases. The CDR3 consists of 20 residues. Germline values: CDR1 MNHNS, CDR2 SASEGT. V gave up 4 bases and J gave up 3 bases; unmatched junction bases: 19. This chain's CDR3 is CASSAQAAFGRARDTGELFF. The CDR3 nucleotides read TGTGCCAGCAGTGCCCAGGCTGCGTTCGGGAGGGCTCGGGACACCGGGGAGCTGTTTTTT.

This clone appeared a single time. This chain links TRBV7-6 with TRBJ2-5; TRBD1 matches 10 bases. Per the germline V gene, CDR1 is SGHVS and CDR2 is FNYEAQ. The V and J ends lost 5 bases and 2 bases, in that order; junction bases with no gene match: 11. This CDR3 contains 17 residues. The CDR3 protein is CASSPITGGQGQETQYF. The CDR3 DNA is TGTGCCAGCAGCCCGATTACGGGGGGACAGGGGCAAGAGACCCAGTACTTC.

DNA of the CDR3: TGTGCCAGCAGCCATGTCGGGGATAGTGGCACTGAAGCTTTCTTT. Its translation is CASSHVGDSGTEAFF. This rearrangement joins TRBV7-9 to TRBJ1-1; no definite D call. Germline CDR1 and CDR2: SEHNR and FQNEAQ (reference sequence). The germline V and J ends were trimmed by 5 bases and 4 bases, with 17 bases remaining between them. This CDR3 comprises 15 residues.

The rearrangement joins TRBV6-1 to TRBJ1-5; 10 bases map to TRBD1. CDR3 size: 18 residues. V dropped 4 bases and J dropped 1; count of bases not matched to a gene: 10. CDR1 is MNHNS and CDR2 is SASEGT in the germline V gene. The CDR3 coding sequence is TGTGCCAGCAGTGCTGGACAGGGGGGGGGTTCGAGCAATCAGCCCCAGCATTTT. This encodes CASSAGQGGGSSNQPQHF.

This clone was seen a single time. The J gene is TRBJ2-1, the V gene TRBV7-2, with 7 bases identical to TRBD2. Germline trimming cut 5 bases from V and 4 bases from J; bases unmatched to any gene: 8. The CDR3 runs 15 residues. CDR1 SGHTA and CDR2 FQGNSA come from the germline V gene. The CDR3 sequence: CASSPLTSAYNEQFF. The DNA of the CDR3 is TGTGCCAGCAGCCCACTCACTAGCGCGTACAATGAGCAGTTCTTC. Filled out from reference TRBV7-2 and TRBJ2-1, the complete variable domain reads GAGVSQSPSNKVTEKGKDVELRCDPISGHTALYWYRQSLGQGLEFLIYFQGNSAPDKSGLPSDRFSAERTGGSVSTLTIQRTQQEDSAVYLCASSPLTSAYNEQFFGPGTRLTVL.

The chain uses TRBV5-1 and TRBJ1-3; the D gene is possibly TRBD1 (5 bases). Germline loops: CDR1 SGHRS, CDR2 YFSETQ. This CDR3 comprises 14 residues. Trimming removed 5 bases from V and 8 bases from J, with 17 bases in between. The CDR3 DNA follows: TGCGCCAGCAGAGCTGACAGCCAAAGGGACACCATATATTTT. Protein sequence: CASRADSQRDTIYF. Full variable domain (outside the CDR3, taken from reference TRBV5-1 and TRBJ1-3): KAGVTQTPRYLIKTRGQQVTLSCSPISGHRSVSWYQQTPGQGLQFLFEYFSETQRNKGNFPGRFSGRQFSNSRSEMNVSTLELGDSALYLCASRADSQRDTIYFGEGSWLTVV.

The chain links TRBV9 to TRBJ1-5, with D hard to call. Trimming shortened V by 4 bases and J by 2 bases, and 10 bases separated the two germline ends. From germline, CDR1 is SGDLS and CDR2 YYNGEE. The CDR3 has 14 amino acids. The CDR3 DNA sequence: TGTGCCAGCAGCCCCCGTTCGGGCAATCAGCCCCAGCATTTT. Translation gives CASSPRSGNQPQHF.

The J gene is TRBJ1-2, the V gene TRBV2; 10 bases align to TRBD1. CDR1 and CDR2 (germline): SNHLY, FYNNEI. Trimming at V came to 6 bases and at J to 3 bases, leaving 10 bases not matched to a gene. CDR3 size: 16 residues. CDR3 in DNA: TGTGCCAGCAGCCTTTCCGGGACAGGGGATGACTATGGCTACACCTTC. This encodes CASSLSGTGDDYGYTF.

In this sample, this clone turned up once. The chain combines TRBV19 with TRBJ1-2; D unclear. The CDR3 spans 11 residues. Germline V lookup: CDR1 LNHDA, CDR2 SQIVND (reference sequence). V shed 5 bases and J shed 8 bases, with 9 bases lying between them. The chain's CDR3 is CASSSFLGYTF. For the CDR3, the DNA is TGTGCCAGTAGTTCTTTTTTGGGCTACACCTTC.